The 10 T cell receptor beta chains listed next were all sequenced from one sample in a study of cytotoxic CD8 clonotypes in ibrutinib-treated CLL. Only in-frame clones appear in the TCRdb table, and some are missing; sequencing was by immunoSEQ multiplex PCR. The table has over 40,000 clones, less than 85% seen once; the top ten hold approximately 20%. The sample was PBMCs, taken after 24 months of ibrutinib treatment. The receptors were gathered from a human donor with chronic lymphocytic leukemia.

The J gene is TRBJ2-7, the V gene TRBV9, with unresolved D. The CDR3 totals 14 residues. Trimming removed 4 bases from V and 0 bases from J, with 11 bases in between. Germline V gene sequence: CDR1 SGDLS, CDR2 YYNGEE. The CDR3 here is CASSPLAHSYEQYF. The CDR3 nucleotides are TGTGCCAGCAGCCCTCTTGCCCACTCCTACGAGCAGTACTTC.

The gene calls are TRBV6-9 and TRBJ2-3; unclear D gene. The CDR3 contains 15 residues. The V gene's germline CDR1 is MNHGY and CDR2 SVAAGI. V was trimmed by 2 bases and J by 5 bases, leaving 14 bases between them. This chain's CDR3 is CASSYPLPQRDTQYF. CDR3 in DNA: TGTGCCAGCAGTTATCCTCTACCTCAGCGAGATACGCAGTATTTT.

The chain recombines TRBV19 with TRBJ1-5, with a tentative D call TRBD1 (6 bases). V was shortened by 4 bases and J by 1 base, with 14 bases between the two germline ends. Germline CDR1 LNHDA, CDR2 SQIVND (reference sequence). The CDR3 extends over 16 amino acids. The CDR3 loop reads CASSKPRDKSNQPQHF. CDR3 sequence (DNA): TGTGCCAGTAGTAAACCGAGGGACAAGAGCAATCAGCCCCAGCATTTT.

The V call is TRBV5-5, the J call TRBJ1-1; D is ambiguous. CDR3 length: 13 amino acids. The germline gives CDR1 SGHKS, CDR2 YYEKEE (reference sequence). The V end lost 0 bases, the J end lost 1 base, and 4 bases lay between the germline ends. Written as DNA, the CDR3 is TGTGCCAGCAGCTTGGGACGGAACACTGAAGCTTTCTTT. Translated, it gives CASSLGRNTEAFF.

V and J are TRBV2 and TRBJ2-5, with D hard to call. The CDR3 totals 13 residues. Germline CDR1 and CDR2: SNHLY and FYNNEI. Trimming shortened V by 3 bases and J by 2 bases, and 7 bases separated the two germline ends. The CDR3 spells CASSEGVQETQYF. The CDR3 region has the DNA TGTGCCAGCAGTGAGGGCGTACAAGAGACCCAGTACTTC.

The chain joins TRBV5-4 to TRBJ2-6; D may be TRBD2 (5 bases). The CDR3 runs 14 residues. V was pared by 6 bases and J by 5 bases, with 12 bases between. Germline CDR1 is SGHNT and CDR2 is YYREEE (reference sequence). The chain's CDR3 is CASTSGSWANVLTF. As DNA, the CDR3 is TGTGCCAGCACCTCGGGGTCCTGGGCCAACGTCCTGACTTTC.

The count of this clone is one. The CDR3 nucleotides read TGTGCCAGCAGGAGGACAGGGGGCACCTATGGCTACACCTTC. It translates to CASRRTGGTYGYTF. The chain recombines TRBV27 with TRBJ1-2, with TRBD1 matching over 11 bases. Germline CDR1 and CDR2: MNHEY and SMNVEV (reference sequence). The CDR3 covers 14 residues. Unmatched junction bases numbered 4, after V lost 6 bases and J lost 4 bases.

DNA of the CDR3: TGCAGTGCTACCCCCGGAGAGACCCAGTACTTC. Protein: CSATPGETQYF. This rearrangement joins TRBV20-1 to TRBJ2-5; D is uncertain. V was clipped by 4 bases and J by 4 bases, with 7 bases between them. Germline V CDR1 and CDR2: DFQATT, SNEGSKA (reference sequence). CDR3 size: 11 residues.

The chain links TRBV29-1 to TRBJ1-1, with 7 bases aligning to TRBD1. The germline gives CDR1 SQVTM, CDR2 ANQGSEA. The CDR3 length is 13 residues. Losses at the gene ends were 6 bases for V and 7 bases for J; bases not matched to a gene: 11. As DNA, the CDR3 is TGCAGCGTGGAACGGACAGGAGCCGTTGAAGCTTTCTTT. Residues: CSVERTGAVEAFF.

The rearrangement links TRBV7-3 to TRBJ2-2; D unclear. The CDR3 loop spans 14 amino acids. Looked up from germline, CDR1 is SGHTA and CDR2 is FQGTGA. V lost 3 bases, J lost 6 bases, and 11 bases lay in between. The CDR3 region has the DNA TGTGCCAGCAGCTTCGCGCACCGGGCCGGGGAGCTGTTTTTT. Translated, it gives CASSFAHRAGELFF.